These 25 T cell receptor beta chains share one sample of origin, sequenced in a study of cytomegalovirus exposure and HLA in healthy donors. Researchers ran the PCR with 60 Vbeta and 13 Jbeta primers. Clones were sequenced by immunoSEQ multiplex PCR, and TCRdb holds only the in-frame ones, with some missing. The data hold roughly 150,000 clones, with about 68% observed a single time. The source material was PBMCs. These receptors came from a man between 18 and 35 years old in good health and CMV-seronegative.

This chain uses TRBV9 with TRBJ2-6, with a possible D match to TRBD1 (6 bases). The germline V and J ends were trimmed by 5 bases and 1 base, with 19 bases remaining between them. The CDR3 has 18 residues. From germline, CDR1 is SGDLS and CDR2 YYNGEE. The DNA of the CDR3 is TGTGCCAGCAGTCCCAGGGGAATCCGGTCGTCTGGGGCCAACGTCCTGACTTTC. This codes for CASSPRGIRSSGANVLTF.

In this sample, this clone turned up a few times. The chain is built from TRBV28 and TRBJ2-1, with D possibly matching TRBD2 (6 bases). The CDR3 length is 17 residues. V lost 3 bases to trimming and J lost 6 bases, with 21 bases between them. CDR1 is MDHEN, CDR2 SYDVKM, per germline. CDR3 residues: CASSLGQGGDLGNEQFF. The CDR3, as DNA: TGTGCCAGCAGTTTGGGGCAGGGAGGTGATCTAGGCAATGAGCAGTTCTTC.

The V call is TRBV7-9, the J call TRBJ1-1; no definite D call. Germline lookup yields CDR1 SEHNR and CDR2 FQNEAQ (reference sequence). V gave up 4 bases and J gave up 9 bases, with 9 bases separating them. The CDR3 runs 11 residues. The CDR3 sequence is CASSSTPQAFF. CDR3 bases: TGTGCCAGCAGCTCCACTCCCCAAGCTTTCTTT.

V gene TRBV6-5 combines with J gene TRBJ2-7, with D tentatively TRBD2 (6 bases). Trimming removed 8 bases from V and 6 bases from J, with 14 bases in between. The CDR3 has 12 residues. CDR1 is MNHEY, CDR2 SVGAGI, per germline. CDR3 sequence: CASDSVGGEQYF. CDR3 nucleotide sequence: TGTGCCAGCGACAGCGTCGGGGGCGAGCAGTACTTC.

The CDR3, as DNA: TGTGCCAGCAGGGGGGGTCATAGTCTAGATGGCTACACCTTC. Residues: CASRGGHSLDGYTF. V is TRBV5-6 and J is TRBJ1-2, with a possible D match to TRBD1 (5 bases). With 5 bases removed from V and 6 bases from J, the gap between germline ends came to 17 bases. The CDR3 is made up of 14 amino acids. The germline CDR1 and CDR2 sequences are SGHDT and YYEEEE.

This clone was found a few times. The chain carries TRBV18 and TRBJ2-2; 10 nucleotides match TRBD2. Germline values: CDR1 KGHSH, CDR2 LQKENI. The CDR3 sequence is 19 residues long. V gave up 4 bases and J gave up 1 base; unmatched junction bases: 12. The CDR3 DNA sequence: TGTGCCAGCTCACGTACTCTAGCGGGAGCGGAAAAGAACACCGGGGAGCTGTTTTTT. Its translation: CASSRTLAGAEKNTGELFF.

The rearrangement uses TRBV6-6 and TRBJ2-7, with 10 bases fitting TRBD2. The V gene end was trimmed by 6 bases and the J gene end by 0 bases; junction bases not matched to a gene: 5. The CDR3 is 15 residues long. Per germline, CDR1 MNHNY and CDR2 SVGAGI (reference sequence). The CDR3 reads CASSLGLAASYEQYF. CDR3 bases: TGTGCCAGCAGCCTTGGACTAGCGGCCTCCTACGAGCAGTACTTC.

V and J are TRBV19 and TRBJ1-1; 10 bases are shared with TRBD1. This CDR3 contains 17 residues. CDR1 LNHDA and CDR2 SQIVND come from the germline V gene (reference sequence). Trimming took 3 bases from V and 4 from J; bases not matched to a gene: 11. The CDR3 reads CASSIIRLGDRGTEAFF. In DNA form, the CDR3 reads TGTGCCAGTAGTATCATCAGGTTAGGGGACAGGGGCACTGAAGCTTTCTTT. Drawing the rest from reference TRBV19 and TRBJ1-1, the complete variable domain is DGGITQSPKYLFRKEGQNVTLSCEQNLNHDAMYWYRQDPGQGLRLIYYSQIVNDFQKGDIAEGYSVSREKKESFPLTVTSAQKNPTAFYLCASSIIRLGDRGTEAFFGQGTRLTVV.

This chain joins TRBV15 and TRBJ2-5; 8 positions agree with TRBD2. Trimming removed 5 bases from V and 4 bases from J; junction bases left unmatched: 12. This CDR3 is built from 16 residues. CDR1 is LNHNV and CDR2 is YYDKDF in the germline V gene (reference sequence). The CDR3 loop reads CATSDGLWREVETQYF. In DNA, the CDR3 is TGTGCCACCAGCGACGGGCTTTGGCGGGAGGTAGAGACCCAGTACTTC.

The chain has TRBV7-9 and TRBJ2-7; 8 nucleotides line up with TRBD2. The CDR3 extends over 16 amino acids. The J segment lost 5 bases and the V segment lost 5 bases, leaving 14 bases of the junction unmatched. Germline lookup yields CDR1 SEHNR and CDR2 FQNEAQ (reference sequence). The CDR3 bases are TGTGCCAGCAGCCCACGCAGCGGGAGACCCGATAACGAGCAGTACTTC. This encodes CASSPRSGRPDNEQYF.

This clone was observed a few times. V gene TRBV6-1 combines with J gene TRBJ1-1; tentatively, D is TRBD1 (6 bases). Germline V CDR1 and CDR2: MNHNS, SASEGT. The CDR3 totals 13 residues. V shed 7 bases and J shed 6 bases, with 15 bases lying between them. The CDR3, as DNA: TGTGCCAGCACCCCGGGGGGGGCGGCTGAAGCTTTCTTT. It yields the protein CASTPGGAAEAFF.

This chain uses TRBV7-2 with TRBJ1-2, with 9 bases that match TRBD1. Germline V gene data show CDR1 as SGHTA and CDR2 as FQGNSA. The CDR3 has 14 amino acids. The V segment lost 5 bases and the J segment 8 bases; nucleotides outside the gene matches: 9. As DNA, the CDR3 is TGTGCCAGCAGCACCCGGGACAGGGATGCAGGCTACACCTTC. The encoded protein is CASSTRDRDAGYTF.

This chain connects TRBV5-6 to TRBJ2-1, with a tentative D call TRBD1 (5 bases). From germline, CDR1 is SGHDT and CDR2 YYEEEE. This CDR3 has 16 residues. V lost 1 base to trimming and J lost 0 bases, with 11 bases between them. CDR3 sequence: CASSLRRRASYNEQFF. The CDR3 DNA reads TGTGCCAGCAGCTTGCGGCGCAGGGCCTCCTACAATGAGCAGTTCTTC.

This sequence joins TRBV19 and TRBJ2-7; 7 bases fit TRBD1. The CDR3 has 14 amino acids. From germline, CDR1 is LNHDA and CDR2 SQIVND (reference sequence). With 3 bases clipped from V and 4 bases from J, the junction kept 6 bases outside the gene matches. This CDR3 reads CASSMEDRRYEQYF. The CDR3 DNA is TGTGCCAGTAGTATGGAGGACAGGAGATACGAGCAGTACTTC.

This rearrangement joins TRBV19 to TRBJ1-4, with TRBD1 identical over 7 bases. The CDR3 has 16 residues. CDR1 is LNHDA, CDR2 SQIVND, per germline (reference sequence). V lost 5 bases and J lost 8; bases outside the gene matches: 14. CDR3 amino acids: CASSPTGTAEGEKLFF. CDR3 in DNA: TGTGCCAGTAGTCCGACGGGGACAGCCGAGGGGGAAAAACTGTTTTTT.

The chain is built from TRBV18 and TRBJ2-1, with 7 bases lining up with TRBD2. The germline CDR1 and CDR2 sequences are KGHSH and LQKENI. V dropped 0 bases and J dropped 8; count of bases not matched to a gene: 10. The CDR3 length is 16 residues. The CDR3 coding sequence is TGTGCCAGCTCACCACCGGCAGCGGGGTCCGGCGATGAGCAGTTCTTC. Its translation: CASSPPAAGSGDEQFF.

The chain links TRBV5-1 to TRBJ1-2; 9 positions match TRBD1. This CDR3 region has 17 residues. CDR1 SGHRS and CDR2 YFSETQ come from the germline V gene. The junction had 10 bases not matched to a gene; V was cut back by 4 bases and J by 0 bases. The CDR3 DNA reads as TGCGCCAGCAGCCTGGAAGGACAGGGGCCAGCTAACTATGGCTACACCTTC. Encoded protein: CASSLEGQGPANYGYTF.

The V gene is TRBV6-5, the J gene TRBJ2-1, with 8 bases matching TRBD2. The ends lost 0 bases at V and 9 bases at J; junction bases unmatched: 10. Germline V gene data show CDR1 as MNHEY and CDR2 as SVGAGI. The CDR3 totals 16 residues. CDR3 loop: CASSYSYGAGGGEQFF. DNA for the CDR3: TGTGCCAGCAGTTACTCGTATGGGGCGGGAGGAGGTGAGCAGTTCTTC.

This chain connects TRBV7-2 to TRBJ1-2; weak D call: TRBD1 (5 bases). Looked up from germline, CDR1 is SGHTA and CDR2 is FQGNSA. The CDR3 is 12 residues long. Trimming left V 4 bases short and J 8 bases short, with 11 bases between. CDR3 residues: CASSSRDYGYTF. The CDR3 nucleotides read TGTGCCAGCAGCTCCAGGGATTACGGCTACACCTTC.

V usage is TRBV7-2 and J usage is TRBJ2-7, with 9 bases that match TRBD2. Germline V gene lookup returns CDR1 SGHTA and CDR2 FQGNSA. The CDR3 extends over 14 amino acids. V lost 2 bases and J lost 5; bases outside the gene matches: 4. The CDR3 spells CASSLSAGGHEQYF. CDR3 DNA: TGTGCCAGCAGCTTATCAGCGGGAGGCCACGAGCAGTACTTC.

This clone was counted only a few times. The CDR3 spells CASREGLAGGYEQYF. CDR3 coding DNA: TGCGCCAGCAGGGAGGGACTAGCGGGAGGCTACGAGCAGTACTTC. The J gene is TRBJ2-7, the V gene TRBV5-1, with 15 nucleotides matching TRBD2. Germline assignment: CDR1 SGHRS and CDR2 YFSETQ. The CDR3 loop spans 15 amino acids. The trim removed 5 bases at V and 3 bases at J, leaving 3 bases unmatched.

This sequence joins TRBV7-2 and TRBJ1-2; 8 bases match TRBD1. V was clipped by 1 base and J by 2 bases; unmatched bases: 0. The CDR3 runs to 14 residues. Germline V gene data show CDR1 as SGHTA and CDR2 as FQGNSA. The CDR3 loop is CASSLGTGNYGYTF. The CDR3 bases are TGTGCCAGCAGCTTAGGGACAGGGAACTATGGCTACACCTTC.

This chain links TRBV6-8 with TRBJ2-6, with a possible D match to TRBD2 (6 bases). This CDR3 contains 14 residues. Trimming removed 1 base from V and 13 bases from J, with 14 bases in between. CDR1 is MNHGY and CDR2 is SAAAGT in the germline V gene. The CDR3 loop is CASSYWVFGGVLTF. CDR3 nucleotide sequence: TGTGCCAGCAGTTACTGGGTTTTTGGGGGGGTCCTGACTTTC.

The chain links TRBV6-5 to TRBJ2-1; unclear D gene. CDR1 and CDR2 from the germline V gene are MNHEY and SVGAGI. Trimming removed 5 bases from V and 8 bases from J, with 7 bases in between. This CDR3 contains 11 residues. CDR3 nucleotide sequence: TGTGCCAGCAGTGGAGTGGATGAGCAGTTCTTC. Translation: CASSGVDEQFF.

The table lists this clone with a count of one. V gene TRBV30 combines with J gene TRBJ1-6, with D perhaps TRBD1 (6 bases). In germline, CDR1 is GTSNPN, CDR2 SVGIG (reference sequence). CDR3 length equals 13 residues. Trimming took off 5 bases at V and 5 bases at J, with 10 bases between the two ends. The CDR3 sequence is CAWQDSHNSPLHF. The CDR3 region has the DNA TGTGCCTGGCAGGACAGCCATAATTCACCCCTCCACTTT.